This T cell receptor (beta chain) is drawn from a study of T-cell memory formation after mild COVID-19. This CDR3 has 16 amino acids. The V gene's germline CDR1 is SGHTA and CDR2 FQGNSA. Trimming shortened V by 4 bases and J by 6 bases, and 18 bases separated the two germline ends. Study-level points and caveats: Clones that contracted from day 15 to 85 were balanced CD4/CD8, while later expanders leaned CD4+. CD4+ contracting clones were found mainly in CM and EM, and CD8+ ones in EMRA. The study detected some responding clones in pre-infection memory, suggesting cross-reactive memory joined.

Employing constant-segment primers, 5'RACE generated TCR alpha and TCR beta cDNA libraries bearing sample barcodes and UMIs. TCRdb called the 5' RACE reads again in MiXCR, with one record for every CDR3 protein. The table includes hundreds of thousands of distinct CDR3 sequences, approximately 14% detected once. This clonotype was counted a few times. Antigen: not known. This sequence joins TRBV7-2 and TRBJ2-2; D is unclear. The clonotype was recovered from a man between 18 and 29 years old who had mild COVID-19 (a few samples of this study predate the infection). Cell type and time point are not known. The sequenced sample was PBMCs or a T cell subset sorted from them (not recorded which). The CDR3 DNA sequence: TGTGCCAGCAGCTCCGTGTCCCAGACATGGTCCGGGGAGCTGTTTTTT. The encoded protein is CASSSVSQTWSGELFF.